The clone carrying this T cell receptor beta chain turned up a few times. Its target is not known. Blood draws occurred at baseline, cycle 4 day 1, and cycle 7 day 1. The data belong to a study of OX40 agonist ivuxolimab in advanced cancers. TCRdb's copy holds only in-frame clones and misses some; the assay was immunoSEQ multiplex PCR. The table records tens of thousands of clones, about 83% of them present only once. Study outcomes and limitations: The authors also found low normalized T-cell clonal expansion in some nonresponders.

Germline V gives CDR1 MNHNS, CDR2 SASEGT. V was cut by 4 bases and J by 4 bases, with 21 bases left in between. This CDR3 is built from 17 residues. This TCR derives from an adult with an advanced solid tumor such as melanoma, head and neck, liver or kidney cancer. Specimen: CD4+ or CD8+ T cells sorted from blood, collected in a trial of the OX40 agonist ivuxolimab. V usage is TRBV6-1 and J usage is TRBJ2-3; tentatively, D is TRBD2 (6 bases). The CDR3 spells CASSGLGVQASSDTQYF. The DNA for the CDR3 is TGTGCCAGCAGTGGACTAGGGGTACAAGCGTCGTCAGATACGCAGTATTTT.